This T cell receptor (beta chain) derives from a study of T-cell reconstitution after alpha-beta-depleted transplantation in children. The V end was cut by 5 bases, the J end by 7 bases, with 12 bases between. The CDR3 runs 12 residues. Library preparation (for TCRbeta) was performed with unique molecular identifiers. TCRdb processed the PCR reads anew with MiXCR; each CDR3 protein has one entry. The sample yields hundreds of thousands of distinct CDR3 sequences, approximately 15% seen once. The specimen was PBMCs from the stem cell graft donor, collected from the stem cell graft. The receptor was derived from a human donor who donated a stem cell graft to a child with acute myeloid leukemia. The chain joins TRBV12-3 or TRBV12-4 to TRBJ2-7; no reliable D call. The CDR3 nucleotides are TGTGCCAGCAGTGTGATGGGCCTGGAGCAGTACTTC. Translation gives CASSVMGLEQYF.